The entry below gives a single TCR beta chain sequence along with its context. Antigen specificity is unknown. Original analysis: The detection floor for productive clonotype frequency was 2.59 x 10-5. Here immunoSEQ multiplex PCR was the method, and the copy in TCRdb shows in-frame clones only, minus some. V, J and clone size were drawn from that table, and D and trimming were deduced from the DNA. The repertoire holds fewer than 30,000 clones, with roughly three quarters as singletons. The data are from a study of STAT5B mutations in CD4+ large granular lymphocyte leukemia. Germline lookup yields CDR1 SGHAT and CDR2 FQNNGV. The CDR3 has 16 residues. V gave up 3 bases and J gave up 2 bases, with 16 bases separating them. Study findings and constraints: TRBV06-family usage was enriched in top patient clones (8/27) versus controls (2/35). Approximately 25% of private leukemic clonotypes occurred rarely in other patients' non-leukemic repertoires.

Material: CD4+ T cells from blood buffy coats. The rearrangement joins TRBV11-2 to TRBJ2-5, with D possibly being TRBD1 (7 bases). This TCR was recovered from a human donor in good health. As DNA, the CDR3 is TGTGCCAGCAGCTTCCCAACGACAGGGACTCAAGAGACCCAGTACTTC. Encoded protein: CASSFPTTGTQETQYF. The full variable domain, in which reference TRBV11-2 and TRBJ2-5 provide the parts outside the CDR3, is EAGVAQSPRYKIIEKRQSVAFWCNPISGHATLYWYQQILGQGPKLLIQFQNNGVVDDSQLPKDRFSAERLKGVDSTLKIQPAKLEDSAVYLCASSFPTTGTQETQYFGPGTRLLVL.